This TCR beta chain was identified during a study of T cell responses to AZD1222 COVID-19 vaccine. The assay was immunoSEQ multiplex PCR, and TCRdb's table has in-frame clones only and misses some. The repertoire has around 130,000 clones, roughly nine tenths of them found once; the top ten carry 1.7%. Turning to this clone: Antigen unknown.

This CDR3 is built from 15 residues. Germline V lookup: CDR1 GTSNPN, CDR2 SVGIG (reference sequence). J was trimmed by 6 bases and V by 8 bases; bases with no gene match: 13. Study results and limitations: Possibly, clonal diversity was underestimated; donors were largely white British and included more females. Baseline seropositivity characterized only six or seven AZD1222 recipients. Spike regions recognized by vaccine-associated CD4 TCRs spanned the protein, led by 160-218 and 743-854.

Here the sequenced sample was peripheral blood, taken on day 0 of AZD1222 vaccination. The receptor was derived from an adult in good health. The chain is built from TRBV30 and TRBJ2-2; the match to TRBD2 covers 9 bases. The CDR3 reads CAGRAGGLLSGELFF. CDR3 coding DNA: TGTGCCGGACGGGCGGGAGGGCTCTTATCCGGGGAGCTGTTTTTT.